Given below is one T cell receptor beta chain in context. Antigen specificity is unknown. The sample is drawn from a study of T-cell reconstitution after alpha-beta-depleted transplantation in children. Study results and limitations: In some patients, recipient T cells and intrathymic progenitors surviving conditioning explained high day-60 diversity. T-cell counts and diversity were attributed mostly to newly produced T cells one year after transplant. Reported findings indicate that, about two months after transplant, alpha-beta T cells came from several hundred expanded clones, which were derived from non-depleted graft cells.

This CDR3 is built from 14 residues. The germline V gene has CDR1 DFQATT and CDR2 SNEGSKA (reference sequence). Trimming removed 0 bases from V and 7 bases from J; junction bases left unmatched: 5. The TCRbeta library incorporated unique molecular identifiers. TCRdb re-called the PCR reads with MiXCR, one entry per CDR3 protein. This sample carries just under 250,000 distinct CDR3 sequences, around 25% of them seen once, and the ten largest clones take about 2.6%. The sequence was collected from a girl aged 2-10 years with Fanconi anemia, due to receive a stem cell transplant. The V call is TRBV20-1, the J call TRBJ2-1, with 8 nucleotides matching TRBD2. The sequences come from PBMCs, collected before TCRalphabeta/CD19-depleted stem cell transplant. The CDR3 sequence: CSARDRREGNEQFF. The CDR3 nucleotides read TGCAGTGCTAGAGATCGACGGGAGGGGAATGAGCAGTTCTTC.